Reported below is one TCR beta chain. Its antigen remains unidentified. The data were produced by immunoSEQ multiplex PCR, yet TCRdb's version contains in-frame clones alone and is incomplete. The sample lists some 110,000 clones, around 89% occurring once. The entry originates in a study of T cell responses to AZD1222 COVID-19 vaccine. The study, taken as a whole, reports: Donors in the cohort were predominantly white British and more often female, and clonal diversity was possibly underestimated.

This receptor was identified in an adult in good health. Here the sequenced sample was peripheral blood, taken on day 0 of AZD1222 vaccination.

The CDR3 DNA reads as TGTGCCACCAGCAGAGCAGGACAGGCTGGAAACACCATATATTTT. Residues: CATSRAGQAGNTIYF. The V call is TRBV15, the J call TRBJ1-3, with 7 bases aligning to TRBD1. The CDR3 has 15 residues. The ends lost 1 base at V and 2 bases at J; junction bases unmatched: 2. Germline CDR1 LNHNV, CDR2 YYDKDF (reference sequence).